This paragraph reports one T cell receptor (beta chain). The CDR3 consists of 12 residues. Germline V gene sequence: CDR1 ENHRY, CDR2 SYGVKD. V lost 8 bases to trimming and J lost 8 bases; unmatched junction nucleotides: 8. Sequencing was performed with immunoSEQ multiplex PCR; in TCRdb, only in-frame clones are kept and a portion is missing. The data hold 190,000 or so clones, with 90% observed a single time. The data were obtained in a study of blood T cell repertoires in COVID-19. This sequence joins TRBV10-3 and TRBJ1-2; 7 bases are a match to TRBD1. What was sequenced was peripheral blood. The receptor was derived from a man in his fifties with acute or convalescent COVID-19. The CDR3 DNA reads TGTGCCATCTGGCGGGACAGTCGGGGCTACACCTTC. The encoded protein is CAIWRDSRGYTF.